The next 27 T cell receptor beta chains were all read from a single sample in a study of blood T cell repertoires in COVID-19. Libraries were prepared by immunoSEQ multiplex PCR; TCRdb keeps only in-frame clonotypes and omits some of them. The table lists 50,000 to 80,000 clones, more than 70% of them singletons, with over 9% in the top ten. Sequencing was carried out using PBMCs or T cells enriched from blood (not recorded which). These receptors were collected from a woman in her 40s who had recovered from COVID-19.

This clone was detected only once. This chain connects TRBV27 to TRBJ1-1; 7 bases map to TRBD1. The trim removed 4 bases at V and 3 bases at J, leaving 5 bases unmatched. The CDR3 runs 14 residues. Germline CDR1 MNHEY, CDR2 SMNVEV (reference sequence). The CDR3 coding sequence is TGTGCCAGCAGTTGGGGGCAGGGGGACACTGAAGCTTTCTTT. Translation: CASSWGQGDTEAFF.

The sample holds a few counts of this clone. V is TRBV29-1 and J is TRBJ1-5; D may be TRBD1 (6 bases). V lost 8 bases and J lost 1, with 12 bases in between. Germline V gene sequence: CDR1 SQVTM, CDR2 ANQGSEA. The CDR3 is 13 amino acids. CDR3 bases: TGCAGCTTTACCAGGGGAAGCAATCAGCCCCAGCATTTT. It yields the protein CSFTRGSNQPQHF.

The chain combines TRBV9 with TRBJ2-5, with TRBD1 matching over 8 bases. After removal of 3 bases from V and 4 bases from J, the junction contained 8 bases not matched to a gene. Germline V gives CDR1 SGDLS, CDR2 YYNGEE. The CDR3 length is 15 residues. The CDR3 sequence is CASSGGQGYGETQYF. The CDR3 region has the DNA TGTGCCAGCAGCGGTGGACAGGGATATGGAGAGACCCAGTACTTC. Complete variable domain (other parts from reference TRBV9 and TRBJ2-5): DSGVTQTPKHLITATGQRVTLRCSPRSGDLSVYWYQQSLDQGLQFLIQYYNGEERAKGNILERFSAQQFPDLHSELNLSSLELGDSALYFCASSGGQGYGETQYFGPGTRLLVL.

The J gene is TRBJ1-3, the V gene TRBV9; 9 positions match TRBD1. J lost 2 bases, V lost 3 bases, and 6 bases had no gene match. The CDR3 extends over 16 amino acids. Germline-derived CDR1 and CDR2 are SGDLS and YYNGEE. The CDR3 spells CASSGGTGRAGNTIYF. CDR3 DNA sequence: TGTGCCAGCAGCGGAGGGACAGGGAGGGCTGGAAACACCATATATTTT. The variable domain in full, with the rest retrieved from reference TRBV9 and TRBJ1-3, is DSGVTQTPKHLITATGQRVTLRCSPRSGDLSVYWYQQSLDQGLQFLIQYYNGEERAKGNILERFSAQQFPDLHSELNLSSLELGDSALYFCASSGGTGRAGNTIYFGEGSWLTVV.

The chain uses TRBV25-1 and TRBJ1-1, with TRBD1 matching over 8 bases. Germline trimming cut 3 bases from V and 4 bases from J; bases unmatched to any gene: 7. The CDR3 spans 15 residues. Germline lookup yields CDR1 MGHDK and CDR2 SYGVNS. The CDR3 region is CASSEQGARVTEAFF. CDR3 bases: TGTGCCAGCAGTGAGCAGGGGGCGCGTGTCACTGAAGCTTTCTTT. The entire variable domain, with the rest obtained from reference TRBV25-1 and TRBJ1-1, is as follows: EADIYQTPRYLVIGTGKKITLECSQTMGHDKMYWYQQDPGMELHLIHYSYGVNSTEKGDLSSESTVSRIRTEHFPLTLESARPSHTSQYLCASSEQGARVTEAFFGQGTRLTVV.

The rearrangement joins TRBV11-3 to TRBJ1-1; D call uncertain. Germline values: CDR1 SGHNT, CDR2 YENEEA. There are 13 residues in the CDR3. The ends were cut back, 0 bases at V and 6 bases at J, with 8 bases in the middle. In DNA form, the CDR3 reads TGTGCCAGCAGCTTAGATGTGAGGGCTGAAGCTTTCTTT. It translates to CASSLDVRAEAFF.

The CDR3 coding sequence is TGCGCCAGCAGTGGAGGACAAACTAATGAAAAACTGTTTTTT. Encoded protein: CASSGGQTNEKLFF. This rearrangement joins TRBV10-1 to TRBJ1-4, with D possibly TRBD1 on 5 matching bases. Per germline, CDR1 WNHNN and CDR2 SYGVQD (reference sequence). This CDR3 contains 14 residues. Deletions cut 4 bases from V and 1 base from J, with 7 bases between.

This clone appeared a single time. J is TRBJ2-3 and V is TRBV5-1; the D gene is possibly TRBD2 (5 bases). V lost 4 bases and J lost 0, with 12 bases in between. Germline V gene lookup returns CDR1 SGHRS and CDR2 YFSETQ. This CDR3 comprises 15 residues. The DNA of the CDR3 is TGCGCCAGCAGCCCCGGACTGGAGAGCACAGATACGCAGTATTTT. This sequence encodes CASSPGLESTDTQYF.

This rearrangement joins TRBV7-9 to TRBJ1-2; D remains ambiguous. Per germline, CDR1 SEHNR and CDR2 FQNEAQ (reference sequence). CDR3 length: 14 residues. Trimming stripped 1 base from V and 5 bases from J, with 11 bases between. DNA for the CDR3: TGTGCCAGCAGCTTAGTACAGCGGGAATATGGCTACACCTTC. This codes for CASSLVQREYGYTF.

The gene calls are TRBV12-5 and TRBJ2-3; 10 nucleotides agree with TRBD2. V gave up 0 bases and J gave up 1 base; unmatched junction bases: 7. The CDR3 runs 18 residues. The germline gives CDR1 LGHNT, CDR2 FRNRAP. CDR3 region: CASGLVGVLAGGTDTQYF. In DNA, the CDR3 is TGTGCTAGTGGTTTGGTAGGGGTTCTAGCGGGAGGCACAGATACGCAGTATTTT.

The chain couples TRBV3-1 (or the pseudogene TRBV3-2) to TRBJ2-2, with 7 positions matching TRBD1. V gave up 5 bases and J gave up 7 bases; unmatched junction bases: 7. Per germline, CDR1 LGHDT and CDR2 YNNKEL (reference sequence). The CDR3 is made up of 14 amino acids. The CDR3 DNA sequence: TGTGCCAGCAGCTTAAAAGGGGGCAGCGGGGAGCTGTTTTTT. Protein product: CASSLKGGSGELFF.

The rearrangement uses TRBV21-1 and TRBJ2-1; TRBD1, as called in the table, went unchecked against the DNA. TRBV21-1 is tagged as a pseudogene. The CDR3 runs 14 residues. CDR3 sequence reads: CASSRLDRDNEQFF. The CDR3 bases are TGTGCCAGCAGCAGACTCGACAGGGACAATGAGCAGTTCTTC.

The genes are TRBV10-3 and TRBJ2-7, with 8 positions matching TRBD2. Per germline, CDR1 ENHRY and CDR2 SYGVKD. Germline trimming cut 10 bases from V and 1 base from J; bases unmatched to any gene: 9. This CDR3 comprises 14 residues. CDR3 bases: TGTGCCACACACATAGCGGGGAGATCCTACGAGCAGTACTTC. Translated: CATHIAGRSYEQYF.

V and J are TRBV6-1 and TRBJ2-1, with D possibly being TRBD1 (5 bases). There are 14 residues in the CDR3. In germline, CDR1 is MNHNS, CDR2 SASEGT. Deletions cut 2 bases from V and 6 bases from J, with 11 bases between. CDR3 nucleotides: TGTGCCAGCAGTGAATTGCAGGGTAGCAATGAGCAGTTCTTC. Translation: CASSELQGSNEQFF.

This chain's CDR3 is CASSWTGNNSPLHF. CDR3 nucleotides: TGTGCCAGCAGTTGGACGGGGAATAATTCACCCCTCCACTTT. The V gene is TRBV7-9, the J gene TRBJ1-6; D unresolved. Germline V gene lookup returns CDR1 SEHNR and CDR2 FQNEAQ (reference sequence). The CDR3 is made up of 14 amino acids. V was clipped by 6 bases and J by 5 bases, with 11 bases between them. Variable domain in full (rest from reference TRBV7-9 and TRBJ1-6): DTGVSQNPRHKITKRGQNVTFRCDPISEHNRLYWYRQTLGQGPEFLTYFQNEAQLEKSRLLSDRFSAERPKGSFSTLEIQRTEQGDSAMYLCASSWTGNNSPLHFGNGTRLTVT.

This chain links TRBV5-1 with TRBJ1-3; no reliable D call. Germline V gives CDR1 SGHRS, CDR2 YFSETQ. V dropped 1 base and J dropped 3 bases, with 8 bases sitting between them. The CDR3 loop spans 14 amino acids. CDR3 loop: CASSLQEGGNTIYF. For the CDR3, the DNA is TGCGCCAGCAGCTTGCAGGAGGGTGGAAACACCATATATTTT.

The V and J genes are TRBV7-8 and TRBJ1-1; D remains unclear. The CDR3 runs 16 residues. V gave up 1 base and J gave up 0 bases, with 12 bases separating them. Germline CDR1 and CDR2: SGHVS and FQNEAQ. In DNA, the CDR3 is TGTGCCAGCAGCTTAGACAGCAGGCTTATGAACACTGAAGCTTTCTTT. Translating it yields CASSLDSRLMNTEAFF.

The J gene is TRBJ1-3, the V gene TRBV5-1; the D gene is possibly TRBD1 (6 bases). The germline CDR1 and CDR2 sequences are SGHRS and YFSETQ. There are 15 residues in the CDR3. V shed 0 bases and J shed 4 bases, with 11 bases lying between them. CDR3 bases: TGCGCCAGCAGCTTGGAGGCAAGGGGGGGAAACACCATATATTTT. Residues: CASSLEARGGNTIYF.

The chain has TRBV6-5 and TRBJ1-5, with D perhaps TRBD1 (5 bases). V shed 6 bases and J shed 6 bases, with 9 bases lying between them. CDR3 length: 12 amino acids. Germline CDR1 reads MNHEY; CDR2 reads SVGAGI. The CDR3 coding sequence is TGTGCCAGCAGCTCCCAGGGTCAGCCCCAGCATTTT. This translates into CASSSQGQPQHF.

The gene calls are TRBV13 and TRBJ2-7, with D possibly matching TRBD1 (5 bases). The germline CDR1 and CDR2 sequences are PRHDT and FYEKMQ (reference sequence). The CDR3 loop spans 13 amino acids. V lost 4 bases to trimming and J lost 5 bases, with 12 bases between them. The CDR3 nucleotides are TGTGCCAGCAGCTCCTCCTCAGGGAACGAGCAGTACTTC. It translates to CASSSSSGNEQYF.

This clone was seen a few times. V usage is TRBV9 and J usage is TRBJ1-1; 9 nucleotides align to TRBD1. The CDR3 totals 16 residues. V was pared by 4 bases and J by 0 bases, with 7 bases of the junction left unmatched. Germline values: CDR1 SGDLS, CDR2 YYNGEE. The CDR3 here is CASSLGTGLMNTEAFF. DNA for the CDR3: TGTGCCAGCAGCCTTGGGACAGGGCTAATGAACACTGAAGCTTTCTTT. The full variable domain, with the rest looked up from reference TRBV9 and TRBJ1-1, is DSGVTQTPKHLITATGQRVTLRCSPRSGDLSVYWYQQSLDQGLQFLIQYYNGEERAKGNILERFSAQQFPDLHSELNLSSLELGDSALYFCASSLGTGLMNTEAFFGQGTRLTVV.

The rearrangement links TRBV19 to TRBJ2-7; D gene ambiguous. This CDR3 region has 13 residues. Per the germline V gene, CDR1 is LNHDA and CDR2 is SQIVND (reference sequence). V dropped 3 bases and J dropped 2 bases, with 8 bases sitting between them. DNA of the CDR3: TGTGCCAGTAGTATGTTGTTAACCTACGAGCAGTACTTC. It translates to CASSMLLTYEQYF.

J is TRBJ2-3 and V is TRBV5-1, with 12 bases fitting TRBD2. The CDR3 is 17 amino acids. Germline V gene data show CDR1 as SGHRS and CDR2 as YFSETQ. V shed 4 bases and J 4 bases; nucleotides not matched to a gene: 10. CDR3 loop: CASSVGSSGGASDTQYF. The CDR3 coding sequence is TGCGCCAGCAGCGTCGGGTCTAGCGGGGGGGCCTCAGATACGCAGTATTTT.

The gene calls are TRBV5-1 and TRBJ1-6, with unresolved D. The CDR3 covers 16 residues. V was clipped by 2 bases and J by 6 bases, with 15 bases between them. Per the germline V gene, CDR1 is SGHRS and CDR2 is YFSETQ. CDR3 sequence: CASSLSGSDGNSPLHF. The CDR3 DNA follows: TGCGCCAGCAGCTTATCCGGGAGCGATGGTAATTCACCCCTCCACTTT.

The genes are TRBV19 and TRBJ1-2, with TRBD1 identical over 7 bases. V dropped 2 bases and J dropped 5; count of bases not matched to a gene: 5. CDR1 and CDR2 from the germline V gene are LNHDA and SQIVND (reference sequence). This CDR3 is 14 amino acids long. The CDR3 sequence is CASSIIGQAYGYTF. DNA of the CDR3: TGTGCCAGTAGTATAATAGGACAGGCGTATGGCTACACCTTC.

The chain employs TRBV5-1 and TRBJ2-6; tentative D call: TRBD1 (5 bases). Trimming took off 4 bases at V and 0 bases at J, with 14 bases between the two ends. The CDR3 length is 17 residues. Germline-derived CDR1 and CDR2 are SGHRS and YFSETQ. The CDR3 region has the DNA TGCGCCAGCAGCAATCCCAGGGTCCCCTCTGGGGCCAACGTCCTGACTTTC. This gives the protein CASSNPRVPSGANVLTF.

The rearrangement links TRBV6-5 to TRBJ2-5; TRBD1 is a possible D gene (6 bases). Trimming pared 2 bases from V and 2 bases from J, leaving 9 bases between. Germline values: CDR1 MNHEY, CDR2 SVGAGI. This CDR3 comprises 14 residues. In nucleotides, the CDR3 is TGTGCCAGCAGTTACGCGGACAGACAAGAGACCCAGTACTTC. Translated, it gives CASSYADRQETQYF.